A selection of T cell receptor beta chains follows, all from one sample in a study of blood T cell repertoires in COVID-19. The assay was immunoSEQ multiplex PCR, and TCRdb's table has in-frame clones only and misses some. In the table there are 110,000 to 150,000 clones, more than 65% of which are singletons. Sequences were obtained from peripheral blood. These receptors were collected from a man aged 55 to 70 with active or convalescent COVID-19. Both conserved end residues are part of each CDR3. The D gene is left open where the match is weak. The listing skips clone size in some rows; elsewhere it reads once, few, many or a size class.

DNA: TGCGCCAGCAGCTTGGTTTCCGGGATCTCTGGAAACACCATATATTTT; CDR3: CASSLVSGISGNTIYF; size: -; J: TRBJ1-3; D: -; V: TRBV5-1
DNA: TGCAGGGCCGGGACAGGAGAGGGCTACACCTTC; CDR3: CRAGTGEGYTF; size: few; J: TRBJ1-2; D: TRBD1; V: TRBV20-1
DNA: TGTGCCAGCAGCGCGGGCGTTAGGACTGAAGCTTTCTTT; CDR3: CASSAGVRTEAFF; size: -; J: TRBJ1-1; D: -; V: TRBV2
DNA: TGTGCCAGCAGCAGGCAAGGGGTCGAGTCACCCCTCCACTTT; CDR3: CASSRQGVESPLHF; size: -; J: TRBJ1-6; D: -; V: TRBV5-4
DNA: TGTGCCAGCAGCCCTTCAGGGGTTATGTTTTATGGAAAACTGTTTTTT; CDR3: CASSPSGVMFYGKLFF; size: -; J: TRBJ1-4; D: -; V: TRBV7-2
DNA: TGCAGCGTTGGAGCAGGGGGCTTGTTAATGCTTGGCTACACCTTC; CDR3: CSVGAGGLLMLGYTF; size: few; J: TRBJ1-2; D: TRBD1; V: TRBV29-1
DNA: TGTGCCAGCAGCGCCTCCCCGACAGGGTTCTATGGCTACACCTTC; CDR3: CASSASPTGFYGYTF; size: -; J: TRBJ1-2; D: TRBD1; V: TRBV6-2/TRBV6-3
DNA: TGCGCCAGCAGCCAAGGTCTGCGAAGCTCCTACGAGCAGTACTTC; CDR3: CASSQGLRSSYEQYF; size: -; J: TRBJ2-7; D: -; V: TRBV4-3
DNA: TGTGCCACCAGTGGATCAATGACTCAATCCTACAATGAGCAGTTCTTC; CDR3: CATSGSMTQSYNEQFF; size: -; J: TRBJ2-1; D: -; V: TRBV24-1
DNA: TGCGCCAGCAGAGTACTAGCGGGGGAGGGCAGCACAGATACGCAGTATTTT; CDR3: CASRVLAGEGSTDTQYF; size: -; J: TRBJ2-3; D: TRBD2; V: TRBV5-1
DNA: TGTGCCAGCAGCAAAGATCCGGGACAGAAGAATTCACCCCTCCACTTT; CDR3: CASSKDPGQKNSPLHF; size: -; J: TRBJ1-6; D: -; V: TRBV21-1
DNA: TGTGCCAGCAGCCAATGGAGGACCGGGTTGGTCTACGAGCAGTACTTC; CDR3: CASSQWRTGLVYEQYF; size: -; J: TRBJ2-7; D: -; V: TRBV3-1/TRBV3-2
DNA: TGTGCCACCAGCACCGGGAGGACCAACTATGGCTACACCTTC; CDR3: CATSTGRTNYGYTF; size: -; J: TRBJ1-2; D: -; V: TRBV15
DNA: TGTGCCAGCAGTTTTTGGGGGGGAGATGGCTACACCTTC; CDR3: CASSFWGGDGYTF; size: -; J: TRBJ1-2; D: -; V: TRBV28
DNA: TGTGCCAGCAGCTTAGTTTTGGGACTCCAGTACGAGCAGTACTTC; CDR3: CASSLVLGLQYEQYF; size: -; J: TRBJ2-7; D: -; V: TRBV7-2
DNA: TGTGCCAGCAGCGGGCGGGAGTACCAAGAGACCCAGTACTTC; CDR3: CASSGREYQETQYF; size: -; J: TRBJ2-5; D: TRBD2; V: TRBV11-3
DNA: TGTGCCAGCAGCCAAGGAGGACAGGGGCACTACGAGCAGTACTTC; CDR3: CASSQGGQGHYEQYF; size: -; J: TRBJ2-7; D: TRBD1; V: TRBV4-2
DNA: TGTGCCAGCAGCCAAGAAGGAGGGGTCCGTTCACCCCTCCACTTT; CDR3: CASSQEGGVRSPLHF; size: once; J: TRBJ1-6; D: -; V: TRBV3-1/TRBV3-2
DNA: TGTGCCAGCAGTTCAGACAGGGTCCCTGAAGCTTTCTTT; CDR3: CASSSDRVPEAFF; size: -; J: TRBJ1-1; D: TRBD1; V: TRBV11-3
DNA: TGCGCCAGCAGCCCGCAGGGGACAGGGGGGAGTTTACAGCCCCAGCATTTT; CDR3: CASSPQGTGGSLQPQHF; size: -; J: TRBJ1-5; D: TRBD1; V: TRBV4-1
DNA: TGTGCCAGCTCACCACAGGGGAATAGGCCCAATTCACCCCTCCACTTT; CDR3: CASSPQGNRPNSPLHF; size: -; J: TRBJ1-6; D: -; V: TRBV18
DNA: TGTGCCACCAGCAGAGATCTCGCAAACTCAGGGCCCCAGCATTTT; CDR3: CATSRDLANSGPQHF; size: once; J: TRBJ1-5; D: -; V: TRBV15
DNA: TGCGCCAGCAGCCAAGATAATGGCGCGGGGGGGGATACGCAGTATTTT; CDR3: CASSQDNGAGGDTQYF; size: -; J: TRBJ2-3; D: TRBD2; V: TRBV4-3
DNA: TGTGCCAGCAGCTTATCAGGGGGCTATCAGCCCCAGCATTTT; CDR3: CASSLSGGYQPQHF; size: -; J: TRBJ1-5; D: TRBD1; V: TRBV7-2
DNA: TGTGCCAGCAGTTCCCCGGGACAGCCCAACCAAGAGACCCAGTACTTC; CDR3: CASSSPGQPNQETQYF; size: -; J: TRBJ2-5; D: TRBD1; V: TRBV6-5
DNA: TGTGCCAGCAGCTTGGTCCAGGGGGCGAACTATGGCTACACCTTC; CDR3: CASSLVQGANYGYTF; size: -; J: TRBJ1-2; D: TRBD1; V: TRBV5-5
DNA: TGTGCCAGCAGCTTTTCTGGACTAGCGGGGGATACGCAGTATTTT; CDR3: CASSFSGLAGDTQYF; size: -; J: TRBJ2-3; D: TRBD2; V: TRBV7-2
DNA: TGTGCCAGCAGCTTGGGACTAAACTATGGCTACACCTTC; CDR3: CASSLGLNYGYTF; size: -; J: TRBJ1-2; D: -; V: TRBV7-2